This T cell receptor beta chain was documented in a study of cytomegalovirus exposure and HLA in healthy donors. Study information: Genetic ancestry analysis placed around four fifths of the 400 or so donors that were genotyped in the Caucasian-associated cluster.

PCR involved 60 Vbeta and 13 Jbeta primers. The protocol was immunoSEQ multiplex PCR, while the TCRdb copy is restricted to in-frame clones and leaves out a portion. The sample shows some 160,000 clones, roughly 85% of them seen only once. About this clone itself: No antigen is known for it.

CDR3 size: 15 residues. Deletions cut 5 bases from V and 1 base from J, with 14 bases between. The germline V gene has CDR1 SGHTA and CDR2 FQGTGA. Study results and limitations: In an earlier analysis, most TCR beta V segments were productive about 87% or about 30% of the time.

The sequenced sample consisted of PBMCs. The chain links TRBV7-3 to TRBJ2-5; D may be TRBD1 (5 bases). The source of this sequence is a man aged 25-40 years in good health and CMV-seropositive. Written as DNA, the CDR3 is TGTGCCAGCAGCCTCGAGACAGCTTCCCAAGAGACCCAGTACTTC. Protein product: CASSLETASQETQYF.